This T cell receptor beta chain is drawn from a study of siplizumab effects on memory and regulatory T cells (dated by TCRdb to about 2019). Notes on the research overall: The study examined how the anti-CD2 antibody siplizumab affects alloreactive T-cell subsets in allogeneic mixed lymphocyte reactions built from human PBMCs.

Sorted unstimulated T cells, along with proliferating T cells recovered from mixed lymphocyte reactions, underwent TCRbeta CDR3 sequencing. Fresh whole blood from approximately ten HLA-typed healthy donors was used to isolate PBMCs. To map where alloreactive clones came from, unstimulated CD4+ regulatory T cells were FACS-sorted. V lost 4 bases and J lost 6 bases, and the count of bases not matched to a germline gene is 6. From cysteine to phenylalanine, the CDR3 is 14 amino acids long. The retained sequence is limited to the CDR3, 42 bases, with the frame set at the first base. The CDR1 and CDR2 encoded by the germline V gene are LGHNA and YSLEER. Library preparation was by the immunoSEQ multiplex PCR assay. Each sample had around 100,000 TCR templates assayed by the deep sequencing platform. Genomic DNA extracted from sorted T cells was the material used for TCRbeta CDR3 sequencing. The authors' pipeline ran thus. The R programming language was used for clonal analysis of the TCRbeta CDR3 data. Unstimulated samples were compared with post-reaction CFSE-low samples to define alloreactive CD4+ and CD8+ clones. By matching sequences to the repertoires of sorted unstimulated Treg and non-Treg cells, each alloreactive CD4+ clone was assigned a regulatory or non-regulatory origin. The immuneACCESS repertoire file appears here via TCRdb, limited to in-frame rearrangements. These files lack a portion of the clones; in checked studies, under half of the deficit traces to unresolved V genes, and the cause of the others is not known. The DNA was the basis for D and trimming; V, J and clone size are from that table. In this sample the table shows nearly 85,000 clones, roughly 86% of which occur a single time. The top ten clones comprise over 1.5% of the sample.

Remarks on this clone: What antigen it recognizes has not been identified. Base-call qualities are not available, and no considerably larger clone is one nucleotide away.

Study-level results and caveats: Whether proliferating Tregs from siplizumab cultures actually had suppressive function was not functionally confirmed. Roughly 80-97% of proliferating CD4+ or CD8+ clones could not be assigned a naive or memory phenotype. Compared with memory T cells, unstimulated naive T cells appeared more diverse, and naive cells seemed to make a substantial contribution to the alloresponse. Because sequences below about 10^-5 frequency were poorly captured, only a minor fraction of alloreactive clones could be mapped to unstimulated subsets. The cumulative frequency of alloreactive sequences that could be traced back to unstimulated CD4+ memory T cells was significantly reduced by siplizumab. Among mappable alloreactive CD4+ clones, an average Treg-derived fraction of over 60% was observed with siplizumab, compared with roughly 27% in control reactions.

The rearranged segments are TRBV4-3 and TRBJ2-3, with 8 junctional bases fitting TRBD2. Sequenced: Tregs sorted from blood. This TCR was recovered from a human donor in good health. The CDR3 sequence is CASSRSGGSDTQYF. The DNA sequence is TGCGCCAGCAGCCGGAGCGGGGGTTCGGATACGCAGTATTTT.